This T cell receptor (beta chain) was identified during a study of molecular identifiers for immune sequencing clone quantification. MiXCR, applied by TCRdb to the PCR reads, yields one record per CDR3 protein. The sample carries 62,000 or so distinct CDR3 sequences, 15% to 20% recorded once. Within the sample, this clonotype is medium-sized. Naive CD8 T cells, phenotype CD8+CD4-CCR7+CD45RA+, were sorted. The CDR3 is 14 amino acids. Germline CDR1 is LGHNA and CDR2 is YSLEER. V was trimmed by 0 bases and J by 5 bases, leaving 9 bases between them. Material: naive CD8+ T cells from blood, with Jurkat cell RNA spiked in. The subset denotes: FACS-sorted CD8+CD4-CCR7+CD45RA+ naive T cells. This chain links TRBV4-3 with TRBJ2-3, with D possibly being TRBD2 (5 bases). The source is a human donor in good health. Some libraries in this study had Jurkat cell RNA spiked in. The CDR3 loop reads CASSQDRGIDTQYF. As DNA, the CDR3 is TGCGCCAGCAGCCAAGACAGAGGGATAGATACGCAGTATTTT.